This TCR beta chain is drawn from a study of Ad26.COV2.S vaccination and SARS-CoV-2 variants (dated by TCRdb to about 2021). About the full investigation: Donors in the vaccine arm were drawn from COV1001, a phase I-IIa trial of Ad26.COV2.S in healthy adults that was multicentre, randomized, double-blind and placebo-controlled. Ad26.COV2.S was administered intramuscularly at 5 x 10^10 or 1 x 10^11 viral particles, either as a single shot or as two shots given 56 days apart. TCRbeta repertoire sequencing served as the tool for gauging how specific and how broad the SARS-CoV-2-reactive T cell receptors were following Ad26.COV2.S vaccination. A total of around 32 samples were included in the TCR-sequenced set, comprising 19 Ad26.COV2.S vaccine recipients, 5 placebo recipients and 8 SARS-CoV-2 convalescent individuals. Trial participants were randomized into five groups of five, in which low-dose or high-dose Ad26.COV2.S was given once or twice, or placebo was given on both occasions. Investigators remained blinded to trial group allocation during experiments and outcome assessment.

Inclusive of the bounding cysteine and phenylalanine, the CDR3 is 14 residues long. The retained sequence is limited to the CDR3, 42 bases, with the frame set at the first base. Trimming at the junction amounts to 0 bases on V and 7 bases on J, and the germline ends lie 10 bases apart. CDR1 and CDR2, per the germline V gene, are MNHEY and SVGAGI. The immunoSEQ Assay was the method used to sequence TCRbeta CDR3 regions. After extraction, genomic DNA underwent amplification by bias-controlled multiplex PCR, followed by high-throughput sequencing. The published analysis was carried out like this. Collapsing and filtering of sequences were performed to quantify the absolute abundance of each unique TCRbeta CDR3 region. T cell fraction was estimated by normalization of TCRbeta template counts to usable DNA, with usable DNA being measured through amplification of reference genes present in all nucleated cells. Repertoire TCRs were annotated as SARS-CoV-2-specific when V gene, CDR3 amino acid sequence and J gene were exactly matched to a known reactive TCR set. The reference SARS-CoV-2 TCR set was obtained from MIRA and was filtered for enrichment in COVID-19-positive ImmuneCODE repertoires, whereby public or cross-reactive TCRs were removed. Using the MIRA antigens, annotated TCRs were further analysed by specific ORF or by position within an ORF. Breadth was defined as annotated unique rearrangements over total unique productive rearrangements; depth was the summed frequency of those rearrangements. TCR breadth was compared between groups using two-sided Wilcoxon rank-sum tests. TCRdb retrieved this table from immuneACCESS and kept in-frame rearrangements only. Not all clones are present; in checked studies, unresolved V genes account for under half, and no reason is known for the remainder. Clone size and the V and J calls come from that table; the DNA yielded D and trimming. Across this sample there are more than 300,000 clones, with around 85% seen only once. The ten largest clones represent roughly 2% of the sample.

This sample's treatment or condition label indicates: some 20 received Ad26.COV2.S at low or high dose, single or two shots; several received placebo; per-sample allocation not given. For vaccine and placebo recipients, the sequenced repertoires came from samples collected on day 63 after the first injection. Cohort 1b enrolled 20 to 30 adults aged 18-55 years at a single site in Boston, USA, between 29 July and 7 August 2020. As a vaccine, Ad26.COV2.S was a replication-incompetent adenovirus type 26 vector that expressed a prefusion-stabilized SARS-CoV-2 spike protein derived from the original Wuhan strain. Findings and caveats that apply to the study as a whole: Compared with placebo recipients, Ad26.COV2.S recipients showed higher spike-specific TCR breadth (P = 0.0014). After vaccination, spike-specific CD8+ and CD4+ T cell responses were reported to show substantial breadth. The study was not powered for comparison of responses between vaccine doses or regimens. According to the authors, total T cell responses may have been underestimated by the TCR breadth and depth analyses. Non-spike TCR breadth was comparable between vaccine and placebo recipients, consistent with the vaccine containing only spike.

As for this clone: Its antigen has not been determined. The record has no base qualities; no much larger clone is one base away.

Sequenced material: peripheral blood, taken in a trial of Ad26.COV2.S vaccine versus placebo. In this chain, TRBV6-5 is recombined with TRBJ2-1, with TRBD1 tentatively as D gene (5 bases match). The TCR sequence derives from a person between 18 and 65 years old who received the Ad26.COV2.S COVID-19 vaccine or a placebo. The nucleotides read TGTGCCAGCAGTTACTCAGGGGTTTGGAATGAGCAGTTCTTC. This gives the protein CASSYSGVWNEQFF.